The clone carrying this TCR beta chain occurred many times. Genomic DNA, serving as template, underwent TCR beta VDJ and CDR3 profiling. A single record per CDR3 protein comes from TCRdb applying MiXCR to the reads. The data hold 250,000 to 350,000 distinct CDR3 sequences, with 50% to 65% observed a single time. The entry originates in a study of CD8+CD57+ T cells in acquired aplastic anemia. CDR1 DFQATT and CDR2 SNEGSKA come from the germline V gene (reference sequence). CDR3 size: 11 residues. With 6 bases removed from V and 8 bases from J, the gap between germline ends came to 13 bases. Patients picked for sequencing had shown CD8+CD57+ cell expansion detected by flow cytometry.

The sequencing input was sorted CD4+, CD8+, or CD8+CD57+ T cells (not recorded which) from PBMCs. The chain couples TRBV20-1 to TRBJ1-2, with D perhaps matching TRBD1 (5 bases). The TCR sequence derives from a human donor with aplastic anemia. The CDR3 coding sequence is TGCAGTGCACCGGGGGTTTCGGGCTACACCTTC. It yields the protein CSAPGVSGYTF.